The clone carrying this TCR beta chain has a single count. This specimen belongs to a study of blood T cell repertoires in COVID-19. Trimming took off 1 base at V and 3 bases at J, with 10 bases between the two ends. The CDR3 is made up of 14 amino acids. Germline loops: CDR1 SGHNT, CDR2 YYREEE (reference sequence). Clones were sequenced by immunoSEQ multiplex PCR, and TCRdb holds only the in-frame ones, with some missing. Of some 120,000 clones listed, more than 80% are singletons. The sequenced sample consisted of peripheral blood. This receptor was taken from a human donor in a cohort sampled during active COVID-19. The chain uses TRBV5-4 and TRBJ1-1; no definite D call. The CDR3 region is CASSLTVSHTEAFF. The CDR3 DNA is TGTGCCAGCAGCTTGACAGTTAGTCACACTGAAGCTTTCTTT. Complete variable domain (other parts from reference TRBV5-4 and TRBJ1-1): ETGVTQSPTHLIKTRGQQVTLRCSSQSGHNTVSWYQQALGQGPQFIFQYYREEENGRGNFPPRFSGLQFPNYSSELNVNALELDDSALYLCASSLTVSHTEAFFGQGTRLTVV.